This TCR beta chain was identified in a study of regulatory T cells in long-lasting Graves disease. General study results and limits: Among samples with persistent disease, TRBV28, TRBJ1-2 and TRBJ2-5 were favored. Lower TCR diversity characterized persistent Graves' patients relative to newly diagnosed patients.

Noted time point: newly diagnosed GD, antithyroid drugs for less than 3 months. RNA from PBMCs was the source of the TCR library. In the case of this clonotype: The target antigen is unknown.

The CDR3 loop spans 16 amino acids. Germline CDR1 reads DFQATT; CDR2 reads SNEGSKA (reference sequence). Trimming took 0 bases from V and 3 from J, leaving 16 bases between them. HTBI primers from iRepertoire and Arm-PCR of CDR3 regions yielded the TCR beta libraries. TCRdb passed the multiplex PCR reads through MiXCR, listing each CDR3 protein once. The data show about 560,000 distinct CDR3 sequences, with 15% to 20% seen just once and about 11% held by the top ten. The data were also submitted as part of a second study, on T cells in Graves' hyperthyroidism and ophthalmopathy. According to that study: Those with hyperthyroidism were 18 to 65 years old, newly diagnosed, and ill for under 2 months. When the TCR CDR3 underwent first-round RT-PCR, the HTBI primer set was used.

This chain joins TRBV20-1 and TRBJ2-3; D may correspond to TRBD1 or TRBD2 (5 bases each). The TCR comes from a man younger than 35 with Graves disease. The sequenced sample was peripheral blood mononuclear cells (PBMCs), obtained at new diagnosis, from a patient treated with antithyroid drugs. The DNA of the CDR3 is TGCAGTGCTAGAGATCCCCGGGGCCGACTAACAGATACGCAGTATTTT. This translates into CSARDPRGRLTDTQYF.